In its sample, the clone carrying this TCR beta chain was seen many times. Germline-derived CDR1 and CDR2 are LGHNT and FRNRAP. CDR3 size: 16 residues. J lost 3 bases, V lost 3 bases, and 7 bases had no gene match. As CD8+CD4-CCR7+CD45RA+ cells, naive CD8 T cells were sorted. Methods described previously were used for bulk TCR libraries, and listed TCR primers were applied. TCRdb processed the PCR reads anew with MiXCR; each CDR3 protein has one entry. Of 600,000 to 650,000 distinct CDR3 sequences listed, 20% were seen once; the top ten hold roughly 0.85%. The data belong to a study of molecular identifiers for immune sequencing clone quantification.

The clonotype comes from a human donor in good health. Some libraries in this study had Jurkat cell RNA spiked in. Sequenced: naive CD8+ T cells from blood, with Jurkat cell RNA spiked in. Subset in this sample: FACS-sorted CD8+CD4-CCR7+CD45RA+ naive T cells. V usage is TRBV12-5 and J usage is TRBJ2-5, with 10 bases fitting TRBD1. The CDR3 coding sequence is TGTGCTAGTGGTTTCCCGGGACAGGGGACAGAAGAGACCCAGTACTTC. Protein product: CASGFPGQGTEETQYF.